This is a list of T cell receptor beta chains from one sample in a study of technical replicates of blood from a handful of donors. Clones were read by immunoSEQ multiplex PCR, and TCRdb kept only the in-frame ones, dropping some. The table includes about 80,000 clones, over 95% detected once. Sequences were obtained from T cells isolated from PBMCs. The receptors were gathered from a human donor in good health. Both conserved end residues are part of each CDR3. Some rows mark clone size as missing; the rest say once, few, many or name a class of expanded clone.

j_call v_call cdr3_length clone_size cdr3_aa
TRBJ2-4 TRBV19 16 - CASSIGGVRGENIQYF
TRBJ1-2 TRBV28 15 once CASSLLGGTVDGYTF
TRBJ2-1 TRBV6-4 15 - CASKVLAGANNEQFF
TRBJ2-7 TRBV9 16 - CASSVDPGQWGGEQYF
TRBJ1-2 TRBV5-1 14 - CASSPGQANYGYTF
TRBJ2-3 TRBV29-1 14 once CSGTTGGSADTQYF
TRBJ1-2 TRBV30 12 - CAWSWAGEGYTF
TRBJ1-3 TRBV6-6 13 once CASTGDSGNTIYF
TRBJ2-3 TRBV4-3 15 - CASSQEGSNADTQYF
TRBJ2-7 TRBV7-3 14 - CASSQLAGGYEQYF
TRBJ2-5 TRBV4-3 17 - CASSQGLAGLYQETQYF
TRBJ2-2 TRBV7-2 16 - CASSFLAGGDTGELFF
TRBJ2-1 TRBV28 16 - CASSHVAGVTYNEQFF
TRBJ2-7 TRBV4-1 14 - CASSQAVLYYEQYF
TRBJ1-5 TRBV19 14 - CASSIPGLNQPQHF
TRBJ2-5 TRBV7-3 15 - CASSRRGLAQETQYF
TRBJ1-5 TRBV19 16 - CASSPLTGGSNQPQHF